This T cell receptor beta chain was recorded in a study of CD8 T cells in ankylosing spondylitis. Study-wide findings and caveats: Clones linked to disease were reported to show significant enrichment in matched ankylosing spondylitis synovial fluid.

Quantitative 5'-RACE with molecular barcodes produced the TCR beta libraries. TCRdb reprocessed the 5' RACE reads with MiXCR, giving one entry per CDR3 protein. The repertoire holds some 250,000 distinct CDR3 sequences, with around 25% as singletons. This clonotype was seen many times. The target antigen is unknown. Trimming cost V 4 bases and J 2 bases, with 11 bases left between them. The CDR3 length is 13 residues. The germline V gene has CDR1 SQVTM and CDR2 ANQGSEA. This TCR derives from a male donor with ankylosing spondylitis or in good health (not recorded which). This rearrangement joins TRBV29-1 to TRBJ1-1; D may be TRBD1 (6 bases). The sequenced material came from blood, either unsorted or a sorted T cell fraction (not recorded which). CDR3 region: CSVVGGENTEAFF. CDR3 nucleotide sequence: TGCAGCGTTGTCGGGGGCGAAAACACTGAAGCTTTCTTT. Looking up the rest from reference TRBV29-1 and TRBJ1-1 gives the full variable domain: SAVISQKPSRDICQRGTSLTIQCQVDSQVTMMFWYRQQPGQSLTLIATANQGSEATYESGFVIDKFPISRPNLTFSTLTVSNMSPEDSSIYLCSVVGGENTEAFFGQGTRLTVV.